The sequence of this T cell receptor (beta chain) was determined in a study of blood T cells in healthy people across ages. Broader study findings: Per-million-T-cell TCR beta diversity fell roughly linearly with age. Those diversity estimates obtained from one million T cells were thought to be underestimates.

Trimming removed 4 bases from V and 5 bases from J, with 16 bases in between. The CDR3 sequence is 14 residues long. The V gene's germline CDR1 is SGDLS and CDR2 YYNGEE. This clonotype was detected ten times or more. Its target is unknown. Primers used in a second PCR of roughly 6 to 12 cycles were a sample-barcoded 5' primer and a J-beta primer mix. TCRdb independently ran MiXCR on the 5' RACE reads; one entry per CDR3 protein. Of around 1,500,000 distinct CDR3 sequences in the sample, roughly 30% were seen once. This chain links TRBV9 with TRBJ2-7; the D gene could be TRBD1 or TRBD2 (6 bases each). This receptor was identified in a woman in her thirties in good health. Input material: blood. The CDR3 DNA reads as TGTGCCAGCAGCCCCAGTGGAGGGGGTAACGAGCAGTACTTC. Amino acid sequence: CASSPSGGGNEQYF. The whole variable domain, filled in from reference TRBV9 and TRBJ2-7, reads DSGVTQTPKHLITATGQRVTLRCSPRSGDLSVYWYQQSLDQGLQFLIQYYNGEERAKGNILERFSAQQFPDLHSELNLSSLELGDSALYFCASSPSGGGNEQYFGPGTRLTVT.